These 21 T cell receptor beta chains share one sample of origin, sequenced in a study of PD-1 blockade in classical Hodgkin lymphoma. All patients relapsed after autologous stem cell transplantation, and brentuximab vedotin exposure varied. Sequencing used immunoSEQ multiplex PCR; TCRdb keeps in-frame clones, though not all of them. Among about 86,000 clones, 89% were seen once, and the ten largest hold 20% to 25%. Sequenced material: peripheral blood mononuclear cells (PBMCs), taken at baseline. The receptors here all came from a human donor with classical Hodgkin lymphoma.

V usage is TRBV27 and J usage is TRBJ2-2; possibly TRBD1 for D (6 bases). This CDR3 spans 13 amino acids. The germline gives CDR1 MNHEY, CDR2 SMNVEV (reference sequence). Trimming removed 5 bases from V and 6 bases from J, with 10 bases in between. CDR3 residues: CASSITGPGELFF. The CDR3 DNA reads TGTGCCAGCAGTATAACAGGGCCCGGGGAGCTGTTTTTT.

The gene calls are TRBV19 and TRBJ2-2; perhaps TRBD1 as D (6 bases). CDR3 length equals 15 residues. The germline V gene encodes CDR1 LNHDA and CDR2 SQIVND (reference sequence). Between the trimmed V and J ends, which lost 5 bases and 2 bases, there was a span of 12 bases. Here the CDR3 DNA reads TGTGCCAGTAGTCACAGGGATTTCAACACCGGGGAGCTGTTTTTT. It translates to CASSHRDFNTGELFF. Based on the CDR3 plus reference TRBV19 and TRBJ2-2, the full variable domain is DGGITQSPKYLFRKEGQNVTLSCEQNLNHDAMYWYRQDPGQGLRLIYYSQIVNDFQKGDIAEGYSVSREKKESFPLTVTSAQKNPTAFYLCASSHRDFNTGELFFGEGSRLTVL.

The chain combines TRBV7-9 with TRBJ2-4, with 11 bases aligning to TRBD2. Germline CDR1 and CDR2: SEHNR and FQNEAQ (reference sequence). V lost 5 bases and J lost 4; bases outside the gene matches: 7. The CDR3 totals 16 residues. The CDR3 DNA sequence: TGTGCCAGCAGCCCAGGGACTAGCGGCCTAAAAAACATTCAGTACTTC. Protein: CASSPGTSGLKNIQYF. The variable domain in full, with the rest retrieved from reference TRBV7-9 and TRBJ2-4, is DTGVSQNPRHKITKRGQNVTFRCDPISEHNRLYWYRQTLGQGPEFLTYFQNEAQLEKSRLLSDRFSAERPKGSFSTLEIQRTEQGDSAMYLCASSPGTSGLKNIQYFGAGTRLSVL.

V usage is TRBV10-2 and J usage is TRBJ2-1; the match to TRBD2 covers 9 bases. The CDR3 has 12 amino acids. J lost 9 bases, V lost 7 bases, and 4 bases had no gene match. Germline-derived CDR1 and CDR2 are WSHSY and SAAADI. The CDR3 sequence: CASITSGFEQFF. The CDR3 region has the DNA TGCGCCAGCATTACTAGCGGGTTTGAGCAGTTCTTC.

The rearrangement joins TRBV10-3 to TRBJ2-1, with 8 bases fitting TRBD2. This CDR3 is built from 16 residues. The germline CDR1 and CDR2 sequences are ENHRY and SYGVKD. After removal of 4 bases from V and 0 bases from J, the junction contained 5 bases not matched to a gene. CDR3 amino acids: CAISGRTSSSYNEQFF. Here the CDR3 DNA reads TGTGCCATCAGTGGTCGGACTAGCAGCTCCTACAATGAGCAGTTCTTC.

This chain connects TRBV5-6 to TRBJ2-7; the match to TRBD1 covers 7 bases. V was clipped by 2 bases and J by 6 bases; unmatched bases: 8. The germline V gene encodes CDR1 SGHDT and CDR2 YYEEEE. The CDR3 totals 14 residues. The CDR3 nucleotides read TGTGCCAGCAGCTTAGAGGGGGCCAGGGGCGAGCAGTACTTC. It translates to CASSLEGARGEQYF.

V and J are TRBV6-5 and TRBJ1-3, with 8 bases that match TRBD1. CDR3 length: 14 residues. The V segment lost 4 bases and the J segment 4 bases; nucleotides outside the gene matches: 3. Germline assignment: CDR1 MNHEY and CDR2 SVGAGI. The DNA of the CDR3 is TGTGCCAGCAGTTGGACAGGGCACGGAAACACCATATATTTT. Amino acid sequence: CASSWTGHGNTIYF.

The rearrangement joins TRBV2 to TRBJ2-1; perhaps D is TRBD1 or TRBD2 (5 bases each). Trimming left V 6 bases short and J 6 bases short, with 18 bases between. Per germline, CDR1 SNHLY and CDR2 FYNNEI. The CDR3 contains 15 residues. The CDR3 DNA sequence: TGTGCCAGCAGAGCCGGGACCCAAAACTCCAATGAGCAGTTCTTC. Its translation: CASRAGTQNSNEQFF.

The table lists this clone with a count of one. The genes are TRBV15 and TRBJ2-1; TRBD2 matches 9 bases. CDR1 is LNHNV and CDR2 is YYDKDF in the germline V gene (reference sequence). The CDR3 spans 16 residues. J was trimmed by 2 bases and V by 5 bases; bases with no gene match: 7. This CDR3 reads CATSGRREGTYNEQFF. The CDR3 DNA reads as TGTGCCACCAGCGGAAGGCGGGAGGGGACCTACAATGAGCAGTTCTTC.

This sequence joins TRBV7-9 and TRBJ2-7; a possible D gene is TRBD1 (6 bases). The germline V and J ends were trimmed by 5 bases and 2 bases, with 16 bases remaining between them. Germline loops: CDR1 SEHNR, CDR2 FQNEAQ (reference sequence). The CDR3 totals 15 residues. The CDR3 loop reads CASSQGTASTYEQYF. CDR3 coding DNA: TGTGCCAGCAGCCAGGGGACCGCCTCGACCTACGAGCAGTACTTC. The full variable domain, rest sourced from reference TRBV7-9 and TRBJ2-7, is DTGVSQNPRHKITKRGQNVTFRCDPISEHNRLYWYRQTLGQGPEFLTYFQNEAQLEKSRLLSDRFSAERPKGSFSTLEIQRTEQGDSAMYLCASSQGTASTYEQYFGPGTRLTVT.

V is TRBV6-1 and J is TRBJ1-2; TRBD1 agrees at 8 bases. Losses at the gene ends were 4 bases for V and 4 bases for J; bases not matched to a gene: 8. CDR1 and CDR2 (germline): MNHNS, SASEGT. CDR3 length: 15 amino acids. The CDR3: CASSARTGSVYGYTF. The CDR3 bases are TGTGCCAGCAGTGCGCGGACAGGGTCGGTCTATGGCTACACCTTC.

This clone was detected a few times. J is TRBJ1-1 and V is TRBV7-9, with no clear D. CDR3 length equals 13 residues. Trimming stripped 8 bases from V and 1 base from J, with 11 bases between. In germline, CDR1 is SEHNR, CDR2 FQNEAQ (reference sequence). The CDR3 DNA reads TGTGCCAGCTCTCGAGGCAGGAACACTGAAGCTTTCTTT. It translates to CASSRGRNTEAFF. Full variable domain (missing parts from reference TRBV7-9 and TRBJ1-1): DTGVSQNPRHKITKRGQNVTFRCDPISEHNRLYWYRQTLGQGPEFLTYFQNEAQLEKSRLLSDRFSAERPKGSFSTLEIQRTEQGDSAMYLCASSRGRNTEAFFGQGTRLTVV.

V and J are TRBV30 and TRBJ1-2; 8 bases line up with TRBD1. V lost 4 bases and J lost 5; bases outside the gene matches: 9. CDR1 GTSNPN and CDR2 SVGIG come from the germline V gene (reference sequence). The CDR3 runs to 14 residues. The CDR3 region has the DNA TGTGCCTGGACCTACGGACAGGGAGATTATGGCTACACCTTC. It encodes CAWTYGQGDYGYTF.

The gene calls are TRBV15 and TRBJ2-7, with D unclear. Germline CDR1 LNHNV, CDR2 YYDKDF (reference sequence). Trimming removed 2 bases at V and 2 bases at J, with 7 bases between. The CDR3 runs to 13 residues. Here the CDR3 reads CATSRQIAYEQYF. In DNA, the CDR3 is TGTGCCACCAGCAGACAAATAGCCTACGAGCAGTACTTC. Based on the CDR3 plus reference TRBV15 and TRBJ2-7, the full variable domain is DAMVIQNPRYQVTQFGKPVTLSCSQTLNHNVMYWYQQKSSQAPKLLFHYYDKDFNNEADTPDNFQSRRPNTSFCFLDIRSPGLGDTAMYLCATSRQIAYEQYFGPGTRLTVT.

The chain carries TRBV6-6 and TRBJ1-1; perhaps TRBD1 as D (6 bases). V lost 5 bases and J 1 base, leaving 17 bases between the germline ends. Germline lookup yields CDR1 MNHNY and CDR2 SVGAGI (reference sequence). The CDR3 spans 16 residues. The CDR3 DNA is TGTGCCAGCAGTATTACAACCACAGGGCAGAACACTGAAGCTTTCTTT. Translated: CASSITTTGQNTEAFF.

This chain uses TRBV27 with TRBJ2-5, with 10 bases that match TRBD1. TRBJ2-7 explains the end of the DNA better; the J call may be wrong. CDR1 MNHEY and CDR2 SMNVEV come from the germline V gene (reference sequence). This CDR3 comprises 15 residues. CDR3 DNA sequence: TGTGCCAGCAGTTTAAGGTCGGGACAGGGGAACGAGCAGTACTTC. As protein: CASSLRSGQGNEQYF.

V gene TRBV6-6 combines with J gene TRBJ2-1; D perhaps matches TRBD1 (6 bases). V was cut by 5 bases and J by 5 bases, with 13 bases left in between. Germline-derived CDR1 and CDR2 are MNHNY and SVGAGI (reference sequence). The CDR3 loop spans 14 amino acids. Written as DNA, the CDR3 is TGTGCCAGCAGTCCACGGGACAAAAACAATGAGCAGTTCTTC. Protein: CASSPRDKNNEQFF.

This rearrangement joins TRBV5-1 to TRBJ1-4, with 7 nucleotides matching TRBD1. Germline V gene sequence: CDR1 SGHRS, CDR2 YFSETQ. This CDR3 is built from 17 residues. J was trimmed by 6 bases and V by 4 bases; bases with no gene match: 15. The CDR3 sequence is CASSASPGKGADEKLFF. CDR3 DNA sequence: TGCGCCAGCAGCGCATCCCCCGGGAAGGGGGCAGATGAAAAACTGTTTTTT.

The chain couples TRBV18 to TRBJ1-1; 8 positions agree with TRBD1. CDR1 and CDR2 from the germline V gene are KGHSH and LQKENI. The CDR3 consists of 16 residues. V lost 3 bases, J lost 4 bases, and 10 bases stayed unmatched. The CDR3 coding sequence is TGTGCCAGCTCACCGGAACTACAGGGGGATGGCACTGAAGCTTTCTTT. It yields the protein CASSPELQGDGTEAFF.

This rearrangement joins TRBV19 to TRBJ2-1; D perhaps matches TRBD2 (5 bases). This CDR3 contains 14 residues. CDR1 LNHDA and CDR2 SQIVND come from the germline V gene (reference sequence). V lost 6 bases, J lost 4 bases, and 13 bases lay in between. The CDR3 region is CASRSVGEYNEQFF. The CDR3 coding sequence is TGTGCCAGTAGATCGGTCGGGGAGTACAATGAGCAGTTCTTC.

The chain has TRBV2 and TRBJ2-1; 14 nucleotides align to TRBD2. With 5 bases clipped from V and 9 bases from J, the junction kept 9 bases outside the gene matches. The CDR3 extends over 16 amino acids. Germline V gives CDR1 SNHLY, CDR2 FYNNEI. The CDR3 nucleotides are TGTGCCAGCAGTCTAGCGGGACTAGCGGGAGAGCGTGAGCAGTTCTTC. It is translated as CASSLAGLAGEREQFF. The full variable domain, with the rest looked up from reference TRBV2 and TRBJ2-1, is EPEVTQTPSHQVTQMGQEVILRCVPISNHLYFYWYRQILGQKVEFLVSFYNNEISEKSEIFDDQFSVERPDGSNFTLKIRSTKLEDSAMYFCASSLAGLAGEREQFFGPGTRLTVL.